A selection of T cell receptor beta chains follows, all from one sample in a study of T cells in localized non-small cell lung cancer. Some clones are missing from TCRdb's copy, which holds only in-frame ones; the method was immunoSEQ multiplex PCR. The sample contains around 94,000 clones, about 91% of which appear only once. The sequenced sample was peripheral blood, obtained before any cancer treatment. These receptor sequences come from a man aged 35 to 70 with stage I squamous cell lung carcinoma. CDR3s include the opening cysteine and the closing phenylalanine or tryptophan. A D gene is named only where the DNA matches it firmly. Clone size is given for some rows only: seen once, a few or many times, or a class if the clone is expanded.

j_call v_call clone_size d_call cdr3_aa cdr3_nt
TRBJ2-7 TRBV7-9 - - CASSEPSWRTYEQYF TGTGCCAGCAGCGAGCCCTCTTGGCGAACCTACGAGCAGTACTTC
TRBJ1-1 TRBV5-5 - - CASSFQGNTEAFF TGTGCCAGCAGCTTCCAGGGGAACACTGAAGCTTTCTTT
TRBJ1-2 TRBV6-6 few - CASSSSGVYGYTF TGTGCCAGCAGTTCATCAGGGGTATATGGCTACACCTTC
TRBJ1-1 TRBV4-3 - - CASSQAGLNTEAFF TGCGCCAGCAGCCAAGCAGGGTTGAACACTGAAGCTTTCTTT
TRBJ1-2 TRBV14 once - CASSIPGTPFPYGYTF TGTGCCAGCAGCATACCCGGGACCCCTTTTCCCTATGGCTACACCTTC
TRBJ1-2 TRBV28 - TRBD1 CASSQRLTDRGGGYTF TGTGCCAGCAGTCAAAGGTTGACGGACAGGGGGGGAGGCTACACCTTC
TRBJ2-2 TRBV5-1 - - CASSWGTQTSGELFF TGCGCCAGCAGCTGGGGGACCCAAACCAGCGGGGAGCTGTTTTTT
TRBJ1-4 TRBV6-6 - - CASKGKEKLFF TGTGCCAGCAAGGGGAAAGAAAAACTGTTTTTT
TRBJ2-2 TRBV19 - - CASYLSRTANTGELFF TGTGCCAGTTATCTCTCCAGGACAGCGAACACCGGGGAGCTGTTTTTT
TRBJ2-2 TRBV7-9 - - CASSSSRSQYTGELFF TGTGCCAGCAGCTCCTCTCGGTCTCAATACACCGGGGAGCTGTTTTTT
TRBJ2-1 TRBV2 - TRBD1 CASSRDRGDNEQFF TGTGCCAGCAGCAGGGACAGGGGGGACAATGAGCAGTTCTTC
TRBJ2-3 TRBV11-1 - TRBD2 CASSLVAAGGWLTF TGTGCCAGCAGCTTAGTAGCAGCGGGGGGGTGGCTAACCTTT
TRBJ1-1 TRBV11-2 - TRBD1 CASSLTGQRNTEAFF TGTGCCAGCAGCCTCACGGGACAGCGGAACACTGAAGCTTTCTTT
TRBJ2-1 TRBV30 once - CAWIYYNEQFF TGTGCCTGGATCTATTACAATGAGCAGTTCTTC
TRBJ1-5 TRBV7-2 - TRBD1 CASSRTGEVGQPQHF TGTGCCAGCAGCCGGACAGGGGAGGTCGGTCAGCCCCAGCATTTT
TRBJ1-6 TRBV7-2 - - CASSSSQRVSGSPLHF TGTGCCAGCAGCTCATCACAGAGGGTATCGGGATCACCCCTCCACTTT
TRBJ1-2 TRBV6-1 - - CASSLGEGNYGYTF TGTGCCAGCAGTCTGGGGGAAGGGAACTATGGCTACACCTTC
TRBJ2-7 TRBV27 many TRBD1 CASSFHRGSEQYF TGTGCCAGCAGTTTCCACAGGGGTTCCGAGCAGTACTTC
TRBJ1-5 TRBV7-2 - - CASSLYRGNQPQHF TGTGCCAGCAGCCTCTATAGGGGCAATCAGCCCCAGCATTTT
TRBJ1-4 TRBV6-6 - - CASSSFLTPGEKLFF TGTGCCAGCAGTTCCTTTCTCACTCCAGGTGAAAAACTGTTTTTT
TRBJ2-5 TRBV5-1 - - CASSPPMTNPFQETQYF TGCGCCAGCAGCCCACCTATGACTAACCCCTTCCAAGAGACCCAGTACTTC
TRBJ1-3 TRBV5-8 - - CASSLLGAGNSGNTIYF TGTGCCAGCAGCCTGTTGGGGGCTGGAAACTCTGGAAACACCATATATTTT
TRBJ2-5 TRBV7-3 - TRBD1 CASSLTNRGEETQYF TGTGCCAGCAGCTTAACGAACAGGGGAGAAGAGACCCAGTACTTC
TRBJ2-7 TRBV5-1 - TRBD1 CASSQTGTGEYEQYF TGCGCCAGCAGCCAAACCGGGACAGGAGAGTACGAGCAGTACTTC
TRBJ1-2 TRBV5-5 once TRBD1 CASSPGQVYGYTF TGTGCCAGCAGCCCGGGACAGGTCTATGGCTACACCTTC
TRBJ2-1 TRBV6-1 - - CASSDFRQGYNEQFF TGTGCCAGCAGTGATTTTCGTCAGGGGTACAATGAGCAGTTCTTC
TRBJ2-1 TRBV2 - TRBD1 CASSANGQGSNEQFF TGTGCCAGCAGTGCCAACGGACAGGGGAGCAATGAGCAGTTCTTC
TRBJ1-4 TRBV30 - - CAWSFIRFGEKLFF TGTGCCTGGAGTTTCATCCGGTTCGGGGAAAAACTGTTTTTT
TRBJ1-1 TRBV5-1 once - CASSENTEAFF TGCGCCAGCAGTGAGAACACTGAAGCTTTCTTT
TRBJ2-2 TRBV10-2 - - CASSDRGAPNTGELFF TGCGCCAGCAGTGATCGGGGGGCACCGAACACCGGGGAGCTGTTTTTT
TRBJ2-4 TRBV7-9 - TRBD1 CASSLVSPQGANIQYF TGTGCCAGCAGCTTAGTTAGCCCGCAGGGGGCAAACATTCAGTACTTC
TRBJ1-6 TRBV5-6 - - CASSPGPGQDSPLHF TGTGCCAGCAGCCCCGGCCCGGGACAAGATTCACCCCTCCACTTT
TRBJ2-3 TRBV27 - - CASSLGPLRRDTQYF TGTGCCAGCAGTTTAGGACCCCTCCGCCGCGATACGCAGTATTTT
TRBJ2-3 TRBV4-1 - - CASSQPGLSGTDTQYF TGCGCCAGCAGCCAACCGGGACTCTCCGGCACAGATACGCAGTATTTT
TRBJ1-1 TRBV15 - - CATSRATPIEAFF TGTGCCACCAGCAGAGCCACCCCGATTGAAGCTTTCTTT
TRBJ2-1 TRBV5-6 - - CASTPGPNNEQFF TGTGCCAGCACACCCGGACCAAACAATGAGCAGTTCTTC
TRBJ2-7 TRBV2 - - CASQRRVDSYEQYF TGTGCCAGCCAGAGGAGGGTGGACTCCTACGAGCAGTACTTC
TRBJ1-2 TRBV7-2 - - CASSLASREDGYTF TGTGCCAGCAGCTTAGCTTCCAGGGAGGATGGCTACACCTTC
TRBJ2-2 TRBV11-2 - TRBD1 CASSQQGAGELFF TGTGCCAGCAGCCAACAGGGGGCCGGGGAGCTGTTTTTT
TRBJ1-2 TRBV19 - - CASSQGMGYTF TGTGCCAGTAGTCAGGGGATGGGATACACCTTC
TRBJ2-5 TRBV15 - - CATSRDRGWGPTQYF TGTGCCACCAGCAGAGATCGAGGATGGGGGCCCACCCAGTACTTC
TRBJ1-4 TRBV5-4 - - CASSLVPGVDEKLFF TGTGCCAGCAGCTTGGTTCCAGGGGTGGATGAAAAACTGTTTTTT
TRBJ2-1 TRBV6-4 - - CASSSTGGDYNEQFF TGTGCCAGCAGTTCAACTGGGGGAGACTACAATGAGCAGTTCTTC
TRBJ1-2 TRBV4-3 once - CASSQDYRREGYGYTF TGCGCCAGCAGCCAAGATTATCGGAGGGAGGGGTATGGCTACACCTTC
TRBJ1-6 TRBV30 - - CAWGPRQGLGPLHF TGTGCCTGGGGACCCCGGCAGGGCCTTGGACCCCTCCACTTT
TRBJ1-5 TRBV19 - - CASSLLLSNQPQHF TGTGCCAGTAGTCTACTCCTGAGCAATCAGCCCCAGCATTTT
TRBJ2-3 TRBV5-1 - - CASSRDSPTDTQYF TGCGCCAGCAGCCGTGACAGTCCCACAGATACGCAGTATTTT
TRBJ2-5 TRBV30 - TRBD1 CAWSRQGARETQYF TGTGCCTGGAGTCGACAGGGGGCAAGGGAGACCCAGTACTTC
TRBJ2-3 TRBV6-6 few - CASSHGVGTDTQYF TGTGCCAGCAGTCACGGGGTCGGAACAGATACGCAGTATTTT